This T cell receptor beta chain was recovered during a study of low-dose radiotherapy and immunotherapy resistance in tumors. Overall study context: It was 1 Gy per fraction every two weeks that Cohort 2 received, adding up to 13 Gy over 26 weeks. Intravenous ipilimumab 1 mg/kg every six weeks was given with nivolumab 240 mg every two weeks.

First-strand cDNA relied on TRAV- and TRBV-specific primers spanning alpha and beta chains. TCRs underwent approximately 20 PCR cycles of amplification with a constant-region primer and V-primer adapter. One entry per CDR3 protein results from TCRdb running MiXCR on the reads. The sample consists of about 82,000 distinct CDR3 sequences, approximately 19% of them appearing once. As regards this clonotype: A far larger clone is one nucleotide away, so this likely arose from a read error.

Time point specified: before trial treatment. V dropped 5 bases and J dropped 7; count of bases not matched to a gene: 20. The CDR3 sequence is 17 residues long. Per the germline V gene, CDR1 is SGHTA and CDR2 is FQGNSA. Sequenced here: PBMCs, sampled before treatment. The clonotype originates from a male donor with prostate cancer. V usage is TRBV7-2 and J usage is TRBJ2-7, with 7 bases matching TRBD1. The CDR3 DNA reads TGTGCCAGCAGCCCCACCCCCGGGACAGTGACCTACAATGAGCAGTACTTC. Residues: CASSPTPGTVTYNEQYF. The complete variable domain, with remaining parts taken from reference TRBV7-2 and TRBJ2-7, reads GAGVSQSPSNKVTEKGKDVELRCDPISGHTALYWYRQSLGQGLEFLIYFQGNSAPDKSGLPSDRFSAERTGGSVSTLTIQRTQQEDSAVYLCASSPTPGTVTYNEQYFGPGTRLTVT.